This TCR beta chain is drawn from a study of response to subunit inactivated influenza vaccine. Findings of the study overall: Few new T cells, the authors suggested, are recruited by each seasonal influenza vaccination.

This clonotype has only a few counts. The antigen remains unidentified. TCRdb reprocessed the RT-PCR reads with MiXCR, giving one entry per CDR3 protein. Found here are approximately 730,000 distinct CDR3 sequences, around 13% of them singletons; the top ten hold around 7.3%. J lost 7 bases, V lost 2 bases, and 2 bases had no gene match. The germline CDR1 and CDR2 sequences are MNHEY and SVGAGI. The length of the CDR3 is 14 residues. The sequence was obtained from a man between 45 and 60 years old who received an inactivated influenza vaccine. The rearrangement uses TRBV6-5 and TRBJ1-6, with TRBD1 matching 7 bases. The sample was PBMCs from blood, taken around 15 days before vaccination. CDR3 sequence reads: CASSYLGQNSPLHF. CDR3 DNA: TGTGCCAGCAGTTACCTGGGACAGAATTCACCCCTCCACTTT.